This TCR beta chain was observed in a study of OX40 agonist ivuxolimab in advanced cancers. Study outcomes and limitations: On average, a greater number of expanded clones characterised CD8+ T cells relative to CD4+.

Sequencing was performed with immunoSEQ multiplex PCR; in TCRdb, only in-frame clones are kept and a portion is missing. The sample shows around 30,000 clones, about nine tenths of them seen only once. The ends were cut back, 0 bases at V and 7 bases at J, with 13 bases in the middle. Per the germline V gene, CDR1 is LGHNA and CDR2 is YSLEER. The CDR3 is 15 residues long. With regard to this clone: The antigen remains unidentified.

This chain connects TRBV4-3 to TRBJ1-5, with unresolved D. The clonotype originates from an adult with an advanced solid tumor such as melanoma, head and neck, liver or kidney cancer. Sample: CD4+ or CD8+ T cells sorted from blood, taken in a trial of the OX40 agonist ivuxolimab. The CDR3 DNA sequence: TGCGCCAGCAGCCAAGAACGAGGGCGCGGCCAGCCCCAGCATTTT. This translates into CASSQERGRGQPQHF.